In its sample, the clone carrying this T cell receptor beta chain is medium-sized. Its antigen is not known. The data were taken from a study of tumor-infiltrating lymphocytes in glioblastoma multiforme. Germline V lookup: CDR1 DFQATT, CDR2 SNEGSKA (reference sequence). With 2 bases clipped from V and 1 base from J, the junction kept 4 bases outside the gene matches. CDR3 size: 14 residues. Study outcomes and limitations: Clone frequencies may be distorted by unequal TCR transcripts per cell. Functional subtype sorting of these T cells was not performed.

Multiple V-beta primers and a C-beta primer amplified TCRB from RNA. Input was approximately 0.48 ug total RNA, reverse-transcribed with a C-beta primer. No unique molecular identifiers were described for these TCRB libraries. TCRdb re-analysed the multiplex PCR reads in MiXCR, keeping a single row per CDR3 protein. The sample carries 13,000 or so distinct CDR3 sequences, almost 65% recorded once. The sequence came from a male donor with glioblastoma. This rearrangement joins TRBV20-1 to TRBJ1-1; TRBD1 aligns across 7 bases. Sequencing input: brain tumor tissue. CDR3 nucleotide sequence: TGCAGTGCTAGATTCAGGGGGGGGAACACTGAAGCTTTCTTT. It translates to CSARFRGGNTEAFF.